This T cell receptor (beta chain) was sequenced during a study of T cells after yellow fever vaccination. TCRdb analysed the 5' RACE reads with MiXCR anew, one entry per CDR3 protein. Found here are approximately 300,000 distinct CDR3 sequences, approximately 7% of them singletons; the top ten hold 18%. Study outcomes and limitations: Detected again after the booster were most primary-vaccination clones, at 95% to 98% CD4 and 88% CD8.

Germline V CDR1 and CDR2: MNHEY, SVGEGT. Trimming took off 0 bases at V and 3 bases at J, with 8 bases between the two ends. The CDR3 has 14 residues. Only a few counts were recorded for this clonotype. Its matching antigen is unknown. The chain combines TRBV6-2 or TRBV6-3 with TRBJ1-1; the D gene is possibly TRBD1 (5 bases). The sequence derives from a man between 18 and 35 years old who received the YFV17D yellow fever vaccine. Sequences were derived from PBMCs, sampled around 45 days after the first yellow fever vaccination. CDR3 in DNA: TGTGCCAGCAGTTACTCGATGGGGGACACTGAAGCTTTCTTT. Translation gives CASSYSMGDTEAFF.